This T cell receptor beta chain appears in the sequencing data of a study of T cell changes during pregnancy in multiple sclerosis. TCRdb's copy holds only in-frame clones and misses some; the assay was immunoSEQ multiplex PCR. The table lists 75,000 to 90,000 clones, 85% to 95% of them singletons. The germline V gene has CDR1 LNHNV and CDR2 YYDKDF (reference sequence). The V end lost 0 bases, the J end lost 5 bases, and 11 bases lay between the germline ends. This CDR3 spans 15 amino acids. The chain recombines TRBV15 with TRBJ1-5; a possible D gene is TRBD1 (5 bases). Material: CD4+ T cells from peripheral blood mononuclear cells, obtained before pregnancy. The source is a female donor with multiple sclerosis, enrolled in a pregnancy study. The DNA of the CDR3 is TGTGCCACCAGCAGAGAGGGTCCAGGGCATCAGCCCCAGCATTTT. As protein: CATSREGPGHQPQHF.